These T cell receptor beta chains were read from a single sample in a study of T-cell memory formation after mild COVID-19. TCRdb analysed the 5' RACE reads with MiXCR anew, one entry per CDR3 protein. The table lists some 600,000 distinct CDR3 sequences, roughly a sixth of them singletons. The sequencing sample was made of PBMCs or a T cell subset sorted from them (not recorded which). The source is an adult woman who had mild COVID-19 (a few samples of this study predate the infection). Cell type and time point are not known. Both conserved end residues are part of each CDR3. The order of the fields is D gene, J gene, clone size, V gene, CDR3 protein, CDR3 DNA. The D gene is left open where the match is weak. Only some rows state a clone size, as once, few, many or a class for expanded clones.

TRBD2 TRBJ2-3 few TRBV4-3 CASSQDGGSSFTDTQYF TGCGCCAGCAGCCAAGACGGCGGGAGTTCCTTCACAGATACGCAGTATTTT
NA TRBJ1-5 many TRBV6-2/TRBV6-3 CASSAPGTRNQPQHF TGTGCCAGCAGTGCCCCCGGGACCCGCAATCAGCCCCAGCATTTT
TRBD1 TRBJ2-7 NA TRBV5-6 CASTFWDRDTHEQYF TGTGCCAGCACCTTTTGGGACAGGGATACTCACGAGCAGTACTTC
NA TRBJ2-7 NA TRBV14 CASSQVGTAYEQYF TGTGCCAGCAGCCAAGTCGGAACAGCGTACGAGCAGTACTTC
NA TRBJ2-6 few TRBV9 CASSVARTGANVLTF TGTGCCAGCAGCGTAGCCCGGACTGGGGCCAACGTCCTGACTTTC
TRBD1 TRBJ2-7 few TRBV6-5 CASSSRTGMVYEQYF TGTGCCAGCTCATCCAGGACAGGGATGGTCTACGAGCAGTACTTC
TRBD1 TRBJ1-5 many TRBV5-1 CASSLGPRTGDNQPQHF TGCGCCAGCAGCTTGGGACCTAGGACAGGGGATAATCAGCCCCAGCATTTT
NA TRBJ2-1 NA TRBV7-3 CASSLTLGTPFREQFF TGTGCCAGCAGCTTAACCTTGGGGACCCCCTTCCGTGAGCAGTTCTTC
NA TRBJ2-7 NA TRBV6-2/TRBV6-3 CASSEGGTSPYEQYF TGTGCCAGCAGTGAAGGCGGGACGAGTCCCTACGAGCAGTACTTC
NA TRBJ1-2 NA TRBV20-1 CSASTRTENYGYTF TGCAGTGCTTCTACCCGGACAGAAAACTATGGCTACACCTTC
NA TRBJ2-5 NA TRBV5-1 CASSAGLLVQETQYF TGCGCCAGCAGCGCGGGACTTTTAGTACAAGAGACCCAGTACTTC
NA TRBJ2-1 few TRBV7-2 CASSLGTVGPGTFF NA
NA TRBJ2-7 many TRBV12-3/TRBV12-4 CASPLYEQYF TGTGCCAGCCCCTTGTACGAGCAGTACTTC
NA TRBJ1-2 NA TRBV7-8 CASSNKGEDGYGYTF TGTGCCAGCAGCAATAAAGGGGAGGATGGCTATGGCTACACCTTC
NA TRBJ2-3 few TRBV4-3 CASSQGSTDTQYF TGCGCCAGCAGCCAAGGATCCACAGATACGCAGTATTTT
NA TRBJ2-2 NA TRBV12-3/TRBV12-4 CASSPGTRVSGELFF TGTGCCAGCAGTCCCGGGACAAGAGTGTCCGGGGAGCTGTTTTTT
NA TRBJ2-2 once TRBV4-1 CASSQVGSWNTGELFF TGCGCCAGCAGCCAAGTCGGCTCCTGGAACACCGGGGAGCTGTTTTTT
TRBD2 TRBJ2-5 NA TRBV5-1 CASSWGLAGGETQYF TGCGCCAGCAGCTGGGGACTAGCGGGAGGTGAGACCCAGTACTTC
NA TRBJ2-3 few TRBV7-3 CASSSRDPADTQYF TGTGCCAGCAGCTCCCGGGACCCAGCGGATACGCAGTATTTT
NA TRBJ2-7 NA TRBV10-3 CAISESGGEQYF TGTGCCATCAGTGAGTCGGGTGGGGAGCAGTACTTC
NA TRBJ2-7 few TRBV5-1 CASSLGGRQGLEQYF TGCGCCAGCAGCCTTGGGGGACGGCAAGGATTGGAGCAGTACTTC
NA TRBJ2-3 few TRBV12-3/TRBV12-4 CASSSAANPTDTQYF TGTGCCAGCAGTTCGGCAGCGAACCCCACAGATACGCAGTATTTT
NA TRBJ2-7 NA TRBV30 CACSSRGLAGRYF TGTGCCTGCTCGAGTAGGGGGCTGGCGGGAAGGTACTTC
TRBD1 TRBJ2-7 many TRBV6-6 CASSYPGTGYEQYF TGTGCCAGCAGTTACCCCGGGACAGGCTACGAGCAGTACTTC
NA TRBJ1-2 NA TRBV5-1 CASSMDSNYGYTF TGCGCCAGCAGCATGGACAGCAACTATGGCTACACCTTC
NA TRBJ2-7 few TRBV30 CAWSVGGASYEQYF TGTGCCTGGAGTGTGGGGGGGGCCTCCTACGAGCAGTACTTC
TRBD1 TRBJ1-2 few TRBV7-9 CASSLALSGGGNWYGYTF TGTGCCAGCAGCTTAGCGCTGTCAGGGGGAGGAAACTGGTATGGCTACACCTTC
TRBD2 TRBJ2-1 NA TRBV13 CASSSAGSYNEQFF TGTGCCAGCAGCTCAGCGGGGTCCTACAATGAGCAGTTCTTC
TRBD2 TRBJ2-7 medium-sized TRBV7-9 CASSAPAGVGEQYF TGTGCCAGCAGCGCCCCAGCGGGGGTCGGCGAGCAGTACTTC